This TCR beta chain is from a study of CD8+ T cells in alopecia areata. Regarding treatment: oral pan-JAK inhibitor, 5-10 mg twice daily. Samples from alopecia areata patients were lesional scalp punch biopsies and peripheral blood. This clone was observed a handful of times. Its antigen is as yet unknown. The junction differs from germline at one of its ends, possibly a read error. RNA was extracted and reverse transcribed into cDNA as the sequencing template. Sequenced by immunoSEQ multiplex PCR; TCRdb stores in-frame clones only, minus some. The table includes roughly 200,000 clones, roughly three fifths detected once. Study conclusions and caveats: Scalp clonality and expanded CD8+ clones among the top 100 showed significant decreases with tofacitinib.

The CDR3 spans 18 residues. The germline V gene encodes CDR1 SGHRS and CDR2 YFSETQ. This TCR was recovered from a human donor with alopecia areata. This rearrangement joins TRBV5-1 to TRBJ2-4; D unresolved. This specimen was CD4+ T cells sorted from blood, taken at week 4, from a patient treated with tofacitinib. The CDR3, as DNA: TGCGCCAGCAGCTTGGACCCGCAAGGACCCCAAGCCCAAAACATTCAGTACTTC. The encoded protein is CASSLDPQGPQAQNIQYF.